This entry is about one T cell receptor beta chain. TCRdb's copy holds only in-frame clones and misses some; the assay was immunoSEQ multiplex PCR. The top ten hold under 3% of the sample, which has just over 350,000 clones, more than 85% seen once. Germline CDR1 is LGHDT and CDR2 is YNNKEL (reference sequence). V gave up 0 bases and J gave up 4 bases, with 6 bases separating them. CDR3 size: 13 residues. The data stem from a study of blood T cell repertoires in COVID-19. Study background: The United States, Italy and Spain provided the acute and convalescent COVID-19 samples. T cells, B-cell-depleted T cells, or PBMCs supplied cDNA or gDNA.

Categorization into cohorts depended on clinical history that participants reported. The chain recombines TRBV3-1 (or the pseudogene TRBV3-2) with TRBJ1-2; D unresolved. The receptor's source is a woman aged 25-40 years who had recovered from COVID-19. Source material: PBMCs or T cells enriched from blood (not recorded which). The CDR3 loop reads CASSQDPVYGYTF. In nucleotides, the CDR3 is TGTGCCAGCAGCCAAGATCCCGTCTATGGCTACACCTTC.